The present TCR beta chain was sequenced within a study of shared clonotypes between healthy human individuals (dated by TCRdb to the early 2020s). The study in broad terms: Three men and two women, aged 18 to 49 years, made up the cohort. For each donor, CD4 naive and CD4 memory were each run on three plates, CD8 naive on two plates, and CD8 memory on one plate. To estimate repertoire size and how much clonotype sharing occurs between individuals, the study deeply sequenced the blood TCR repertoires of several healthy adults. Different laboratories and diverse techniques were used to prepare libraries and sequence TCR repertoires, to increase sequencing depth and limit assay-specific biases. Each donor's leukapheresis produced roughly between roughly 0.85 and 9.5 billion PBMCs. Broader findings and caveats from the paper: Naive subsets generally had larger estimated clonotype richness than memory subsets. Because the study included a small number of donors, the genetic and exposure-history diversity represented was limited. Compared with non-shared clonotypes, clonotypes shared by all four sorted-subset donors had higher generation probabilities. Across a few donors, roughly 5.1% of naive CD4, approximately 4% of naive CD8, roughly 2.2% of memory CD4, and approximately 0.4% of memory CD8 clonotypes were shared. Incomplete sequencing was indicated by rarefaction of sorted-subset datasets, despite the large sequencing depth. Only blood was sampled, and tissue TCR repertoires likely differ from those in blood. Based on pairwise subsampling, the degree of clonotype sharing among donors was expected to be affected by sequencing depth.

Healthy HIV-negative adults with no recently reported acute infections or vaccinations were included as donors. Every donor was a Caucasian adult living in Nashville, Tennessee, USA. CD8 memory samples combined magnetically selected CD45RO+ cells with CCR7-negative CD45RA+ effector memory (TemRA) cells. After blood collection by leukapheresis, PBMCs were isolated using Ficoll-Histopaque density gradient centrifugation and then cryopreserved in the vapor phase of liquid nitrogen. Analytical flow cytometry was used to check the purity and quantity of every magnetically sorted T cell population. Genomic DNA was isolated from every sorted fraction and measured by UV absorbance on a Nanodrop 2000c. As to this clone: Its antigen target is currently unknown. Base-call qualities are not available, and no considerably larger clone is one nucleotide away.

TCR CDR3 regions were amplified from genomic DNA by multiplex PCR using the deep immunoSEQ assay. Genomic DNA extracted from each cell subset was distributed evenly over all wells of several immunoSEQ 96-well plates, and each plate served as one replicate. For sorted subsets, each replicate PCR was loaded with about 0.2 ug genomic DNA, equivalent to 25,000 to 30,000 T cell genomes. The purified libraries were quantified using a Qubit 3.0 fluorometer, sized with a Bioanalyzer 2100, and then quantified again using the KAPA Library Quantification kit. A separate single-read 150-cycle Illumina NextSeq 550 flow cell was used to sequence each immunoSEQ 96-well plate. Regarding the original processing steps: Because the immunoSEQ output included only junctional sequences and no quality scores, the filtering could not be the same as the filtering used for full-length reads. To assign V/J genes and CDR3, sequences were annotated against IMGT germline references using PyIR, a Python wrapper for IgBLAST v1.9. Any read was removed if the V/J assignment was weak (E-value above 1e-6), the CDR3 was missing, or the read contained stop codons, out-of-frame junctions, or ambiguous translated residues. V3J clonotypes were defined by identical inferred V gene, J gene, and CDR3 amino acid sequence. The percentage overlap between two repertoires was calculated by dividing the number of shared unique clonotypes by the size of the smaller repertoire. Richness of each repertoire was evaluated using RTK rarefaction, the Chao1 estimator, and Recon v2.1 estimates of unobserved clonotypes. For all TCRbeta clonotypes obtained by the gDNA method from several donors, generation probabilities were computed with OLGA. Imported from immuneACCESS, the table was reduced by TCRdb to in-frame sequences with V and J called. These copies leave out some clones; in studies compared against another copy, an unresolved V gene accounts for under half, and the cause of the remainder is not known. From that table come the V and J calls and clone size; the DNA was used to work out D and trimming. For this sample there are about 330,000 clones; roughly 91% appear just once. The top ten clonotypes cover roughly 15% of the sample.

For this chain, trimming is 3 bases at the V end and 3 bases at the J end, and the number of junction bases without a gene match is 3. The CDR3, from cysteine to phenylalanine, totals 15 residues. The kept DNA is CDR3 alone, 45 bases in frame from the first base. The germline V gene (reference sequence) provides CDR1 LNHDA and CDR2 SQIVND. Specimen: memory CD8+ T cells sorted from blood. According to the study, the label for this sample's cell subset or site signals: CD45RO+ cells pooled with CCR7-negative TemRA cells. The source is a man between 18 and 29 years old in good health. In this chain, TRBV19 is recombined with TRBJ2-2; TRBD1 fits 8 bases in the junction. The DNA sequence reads TGTGCCAGTAGTATCGGGACAGGCTACACCGGGGAGCTGTTTTTT. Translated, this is CASSIGTGYTGELFF.